Described below is a single T cell receptor beta chain sequence and its context. Its antigen specificity is not known. No base quality values were provided; no much bigger clone lies one nucleotide off. TCRbeta CDR3 regions were amplified from genomic DNA by means of the immunoSEQ Assay, a bias-controlled multiplex PCR. As for the original processing: Nucleated cell counts per sample were estimated from amplification of reference gene primers within the assay. Sequence reads were collapsed and filtered to measure the absolute abundance of every unique TCRbeta CDR3 rearrangement. For each sample, productive Simpson clonality was calculated as the square root of Simpson's diversity index over productive rearrangements. Sourced from immuneACCESS, this table was stored by TCRdb with only in-frame sequences that have V and J called. A share of the clones is absent; for the studies checked, an unresolved V gene accounts for under half, and the remainder has no known explanation. V and J calls plus clone size are reproduced from that table; the DNA served to infer D and trimming. This sample holds 150,000 or so clones; around 80% were observed only once. The top ten clonotypes cover 13% to 15% of the sample.

In the prospective study, participants were roughly 18 to 95 years old, resided in fewer than 25 geographic areas of the United States, and were enrolled through a virtual design. In the prospective study, cohorts were assigned on the basis of participant-reported clinical history obtained from a screening survey and a study questionnaire. For ImmuneRACE Cohort 3, a participant was defined as recovered based on two consecutive negative NP/OP PCR tests, clearance by a healthcare professional, or resolution of symptoms. In the prospective study, mobile phlebotomists collected whole blood, serum and a nasopharyngeal or oropharyngeal swab from each participant. Participants in the prospective study had the option to provide additional blood draws and questionnaires over a roughly two-month period. Blood samples from the prospective study were shipped frozen or at room temperature prior to DNA extraction.

This sample stems from a study of blood T cell repertoires in COVID-19 (dated by TCRdb to the early 2020s). Describing the broader study: The collaborator samples originated in the United States, Italy and Spain and spanned the acute and convalescent phases of COVID-19. A freely available public database, intended as a resource for researchers studying the immune response to SARS-CoV-2, is where the repertoires were released. Sample metadata almost always included a de-identified subject ID, COVID-19 status, age in years and sex. HLA class I and class II types, where available, came from metadata supplied by the sample provider rather than from assay-based typing. Samples came from the ongoing ImmuneRACE study (first 160 participants) plus 1,254 subjects from 6 global collaborators. Deeply sampled blood TCRbeta repertoires from subjects exposed to, actively infected with, or recovered from COVID-19 were included in the dataset. The material from the prospective study consisted of cDNA or gDNA derived from T cells, B-cell-depleted T cells, or PBMCs. Summary of the overall study and its limitations: The quantity of clinical and demographic metadata differed by source and by participant and was supplied without curation.

The receptor comes from a man aged 50 to 59 who had recovered from COVID-19. Source material: PBMCs or T cells enriched from blood (not recorded which).

In nucleotides, the sequence is TGTGCCAGTAGCAAGAACAGGGCGAACACTGAAGCTTTCTTT. This is translated as CASSKNRANTEAFF. In this chain, TRBV19 is recombined with TRBJ1-1; TRBD1 might be the D gene, on 6 matching bases. The germline V gene (reference sequence) sets CDR1 to LNHDA and CDR2 to SQIVND. From the cysteine up to the phenylalanine, the CDR3 has a length of 14 residues. CDR3 DNA is the only sequence kept; it has 42 bases, read in frame from the first base. Relative to germline, V is 6 bases shorter and J is 1 base shorter, with 12 bases between their ends. Outside the CDR3, residues come from the reference TRBV19 and TRBJ1-1 proteins, so the full variable domain is: DGGITQSPKYLFRKEGQNVTLSCEQNLNHDAMYWYRQDPGQGLRLIYYSQIVNDFQKGDIAEGYSVSREKKESFPLTVTSAQKNPTAFYLCASSKNRANTEAFFGQGTRLTVV.